This T cell receptor beta chain derives from a study of blood T cells in healthy people across ages. This clonotype was observed many times. It was with a sample-barcoded 5' primer and a J-beta primer mix that a second PCR of about 7 to 12 cycles was run. One entry per CDR3 protein results from TCRdb running MiXCR on the 5' RACE reads. Here the sample spans around 1,600,000 distinct CDR3 sequences, approximately 39% being singletons. PBMCs were isolated at a quantity of at least 6 million per sample. The CDR3 runs 11 residues. The germline V and J ends were trimmed by 6 bases and 5 bases, with 10 bases remaining between them. In germline, CDR1 is DFQATT, CDR2 SNEGSKA (reference sequence).

The material sequenced was blood. This clonotype originated in a woman under 30 in good health. This chain connects TRBV20-1 to TRBJ1-2; D is unresolved. CDR3 amino acids: CSARSPYGYTF. The CDR3 DNA is TGCAGTGCAAGAAGCCCGTATGGCTACACCTTC.